This T cell receptor beta chain was identified in a study of identical twins. Study-level findings and limits: Insertions were fewer in abundant cord blood beta clonotypes, whereas memory repertoires showed none of this pattern. Weaker excess sharing between twins was seen in beta out-of-frame sequences. Invariant MAIT and iNKT cells could partly confound zero-insertion analyses.

The CDR3 consists of 15 residues. CDR1 and CDR2 from the germline V gene are SGHTA and FQGNSA. V lost 3 bases and J lost 0, with 10 bases in between. A word on this clonotype: As yet, its antigen is unknown.

The cDNA had a unique molecular identifier and a template-switch universal primer site. A single record per CDR3 protein comes from TCRdb applying MiXCR to the 5' RACE reads. Of hundreds of thousands of distinct CDR3 sequences in the sample, around 9.6% were seen once. The TCR comes from a woman younger than 35 in good health. The chain has TRBV7-2 and TRBJ2-3; D possibly corresponds to TRBD1 (5 bases). Sequenced sample: memory (CD45RO+) T cells sorted from blood. The CDR3 spells CASSFRTTSTDTQYF. CDR3 DNA sequence: TGTGCCAGCAGCTTCAGGACAACTAGCACAGATACGCAGTATTTT.